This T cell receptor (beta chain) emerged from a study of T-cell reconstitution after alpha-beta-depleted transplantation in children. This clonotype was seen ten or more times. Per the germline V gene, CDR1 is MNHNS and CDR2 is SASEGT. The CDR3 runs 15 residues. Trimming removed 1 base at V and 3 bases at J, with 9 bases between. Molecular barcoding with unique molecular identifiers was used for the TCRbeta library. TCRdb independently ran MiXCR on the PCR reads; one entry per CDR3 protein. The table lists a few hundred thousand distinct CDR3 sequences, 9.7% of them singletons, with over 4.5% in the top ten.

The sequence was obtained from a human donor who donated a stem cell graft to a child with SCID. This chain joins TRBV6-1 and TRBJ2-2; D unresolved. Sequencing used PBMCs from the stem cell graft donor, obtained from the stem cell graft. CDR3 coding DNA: TGTGCCAGCAGTGAAGGGCAGGTTGACACCGGGGAGCTGTTTTTT. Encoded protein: CASSEGQVDTGELFF.